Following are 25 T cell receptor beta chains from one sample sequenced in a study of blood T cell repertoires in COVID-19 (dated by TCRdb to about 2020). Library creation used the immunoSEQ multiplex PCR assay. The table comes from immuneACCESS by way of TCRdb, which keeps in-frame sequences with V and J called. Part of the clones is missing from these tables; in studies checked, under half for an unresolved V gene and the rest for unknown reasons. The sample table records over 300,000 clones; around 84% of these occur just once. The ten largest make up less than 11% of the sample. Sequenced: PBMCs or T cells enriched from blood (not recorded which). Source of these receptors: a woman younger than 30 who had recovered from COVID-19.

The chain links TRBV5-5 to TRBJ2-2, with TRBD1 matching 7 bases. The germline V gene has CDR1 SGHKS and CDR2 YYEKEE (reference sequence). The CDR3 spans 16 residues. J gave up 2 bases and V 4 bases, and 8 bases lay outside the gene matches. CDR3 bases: TGTGCCAGCAGCGGCGGAGGACAGGCAAACACCGGGGAGCTGTTTTTT. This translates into CASSGGGQANTGELFF.

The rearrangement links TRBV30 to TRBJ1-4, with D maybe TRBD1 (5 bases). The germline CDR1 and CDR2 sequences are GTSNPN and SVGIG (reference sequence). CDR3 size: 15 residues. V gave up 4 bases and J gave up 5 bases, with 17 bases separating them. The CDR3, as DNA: TGTGCCTGGACACCCAAGGGGATAGAAAATGAAAAACTGTTTTTT. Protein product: CAWTPKGIENEKLFF.

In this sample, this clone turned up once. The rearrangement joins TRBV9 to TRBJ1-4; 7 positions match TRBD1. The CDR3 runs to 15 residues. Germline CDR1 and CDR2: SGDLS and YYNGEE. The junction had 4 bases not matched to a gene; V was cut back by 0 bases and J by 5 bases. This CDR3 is CASSVASGQNEKLFF. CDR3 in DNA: TGTGCCAGCAGCGTAGCTTCGGGACAGAATGAAAAACTGTTTTTT.

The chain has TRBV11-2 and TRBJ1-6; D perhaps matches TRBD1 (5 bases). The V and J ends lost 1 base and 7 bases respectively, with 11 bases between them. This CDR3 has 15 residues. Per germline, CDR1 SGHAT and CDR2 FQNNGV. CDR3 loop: CASSLGSGLNSPLHF. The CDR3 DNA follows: TGTGCCAGCAGCTTAGGCTCAGGGCTCAATTCACCCCTCCACTTT.

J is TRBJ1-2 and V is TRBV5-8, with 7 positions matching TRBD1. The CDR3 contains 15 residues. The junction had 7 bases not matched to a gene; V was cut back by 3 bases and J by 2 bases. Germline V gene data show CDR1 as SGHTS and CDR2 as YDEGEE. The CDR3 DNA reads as TGTGCCAGCAGCTATAGGACAGGACCCAACTATGGCTACACCTTC. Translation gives CASSYRTGPNYGYTF.

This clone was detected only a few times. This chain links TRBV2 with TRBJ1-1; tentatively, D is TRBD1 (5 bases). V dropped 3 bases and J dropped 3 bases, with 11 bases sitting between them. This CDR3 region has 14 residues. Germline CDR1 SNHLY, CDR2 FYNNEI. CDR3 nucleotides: TGTGCCAGCAGTGATGGACGGGGGGACACTGAAGCTTTCTTT. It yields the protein CASSDGRGDTEAFF.

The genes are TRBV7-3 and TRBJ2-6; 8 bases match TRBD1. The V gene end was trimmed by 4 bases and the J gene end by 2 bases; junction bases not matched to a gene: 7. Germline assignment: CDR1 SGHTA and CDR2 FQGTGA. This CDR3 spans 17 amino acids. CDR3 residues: CASSSYPTGAGANVLTF. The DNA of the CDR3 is TGTGCCAGCAGCTCTTACCCGACAGGGGCTGGGGCCAACGTCCTGACTTTC.

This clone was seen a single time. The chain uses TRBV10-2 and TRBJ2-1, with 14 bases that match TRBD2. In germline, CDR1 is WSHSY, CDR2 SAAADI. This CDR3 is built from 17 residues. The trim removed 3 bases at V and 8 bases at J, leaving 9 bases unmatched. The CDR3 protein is CASSDRLGLAGVDEQFF. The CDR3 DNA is TGCGCCAGCAGTGATCGGCTGGGACTAGCGGGAGTCGATGAGCAGTTCTTC.

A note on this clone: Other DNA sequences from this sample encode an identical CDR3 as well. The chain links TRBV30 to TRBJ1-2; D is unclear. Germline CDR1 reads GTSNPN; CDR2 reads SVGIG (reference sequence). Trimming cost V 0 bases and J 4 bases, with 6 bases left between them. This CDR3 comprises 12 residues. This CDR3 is CAWSVQSYGYTF. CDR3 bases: TGTGCCTGGAGTGTGCAGTCCTATGGCTACACCTTC.

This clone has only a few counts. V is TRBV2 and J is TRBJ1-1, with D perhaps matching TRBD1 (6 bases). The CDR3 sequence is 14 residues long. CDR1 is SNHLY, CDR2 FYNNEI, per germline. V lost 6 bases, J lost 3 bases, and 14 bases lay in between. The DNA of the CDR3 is TGTGCCAGCAGCCAAGCAGGGGCGGACACTGAAGCTTTCTTT. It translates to CASSQAGADTEAFF.

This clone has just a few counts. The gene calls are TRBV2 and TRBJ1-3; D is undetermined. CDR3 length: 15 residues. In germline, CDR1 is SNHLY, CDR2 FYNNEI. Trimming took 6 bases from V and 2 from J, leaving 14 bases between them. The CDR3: CASRGEASPGNTIYF. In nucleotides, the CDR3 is TGTGCCAGCAGAGGCGAGGCCTCACCTGGAAACACCATATATTTT.

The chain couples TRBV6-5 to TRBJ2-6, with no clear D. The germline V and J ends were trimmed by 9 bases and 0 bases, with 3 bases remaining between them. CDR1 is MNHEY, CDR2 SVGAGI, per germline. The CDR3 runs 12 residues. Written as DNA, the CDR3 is TGTGCCAGTAACTCTGGGGCCAACGTCCTGACTTTC. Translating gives CASNSGANVLTF.

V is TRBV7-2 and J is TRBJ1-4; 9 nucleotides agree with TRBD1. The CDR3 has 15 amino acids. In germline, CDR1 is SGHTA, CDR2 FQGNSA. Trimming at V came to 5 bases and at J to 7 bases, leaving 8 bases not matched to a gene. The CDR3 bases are TGTGCCAGCAGCGGCTCCGGGACAGGGTCTGAAAAACTGTTTTTT. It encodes CASSGSGTGSEKLFF.

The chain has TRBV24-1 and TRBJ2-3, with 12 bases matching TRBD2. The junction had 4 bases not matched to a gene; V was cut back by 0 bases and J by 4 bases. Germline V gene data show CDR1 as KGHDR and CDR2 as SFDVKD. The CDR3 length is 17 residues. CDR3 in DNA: TGTGCCACCAGTGATTTGCGGACTAGCGGGATTTCAGATACGCAGTATTTT. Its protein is CATSDLRTSGISDTQYF.

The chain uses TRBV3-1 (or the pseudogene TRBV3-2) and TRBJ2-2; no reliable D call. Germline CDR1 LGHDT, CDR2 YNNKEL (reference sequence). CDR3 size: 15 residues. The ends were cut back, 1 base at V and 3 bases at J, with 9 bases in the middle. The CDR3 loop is CASSQGAPYTGELFF. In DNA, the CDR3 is TGTGCCAGCAGCCAAGGGGCGCCTTACACCGGGGAGCTGTTTTTT.

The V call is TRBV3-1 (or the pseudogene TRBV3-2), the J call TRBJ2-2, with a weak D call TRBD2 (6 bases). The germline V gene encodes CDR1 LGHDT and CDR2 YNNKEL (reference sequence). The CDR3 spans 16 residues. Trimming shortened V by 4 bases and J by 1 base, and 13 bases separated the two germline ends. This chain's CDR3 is CASSRSPGLNTGELFF. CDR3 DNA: TGTGCCAGCAGCCGATCCCCGGGACTGAACACCGGGGAGCTGTTTTTT.

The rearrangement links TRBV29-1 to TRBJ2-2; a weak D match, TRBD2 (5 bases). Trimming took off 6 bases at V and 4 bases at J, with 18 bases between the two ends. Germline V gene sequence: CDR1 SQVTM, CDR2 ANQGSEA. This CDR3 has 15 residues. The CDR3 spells CSVSGVYESTGELFF. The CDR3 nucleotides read TGCAGCGTGAGCGGAGTTTACGAGTCCACCGGGGAGCTGTTTTTT.

DNA for the CDR3: TGTGCCAGCAGCTATGGTTTCAGTTACGAGCAGTACTTC. Protein: CASSYGFSYEQYF. The chain couples TRBV11-2 to TRBJ2-7; D gene ambiguous. The germline V gene has CDR1 SGHAT and CDR2 FQNNGV. CDR3 size: 13 residues. The V end lost 4 bases, the J end lost 4 bases, and 11 bases lay between the germline ends.

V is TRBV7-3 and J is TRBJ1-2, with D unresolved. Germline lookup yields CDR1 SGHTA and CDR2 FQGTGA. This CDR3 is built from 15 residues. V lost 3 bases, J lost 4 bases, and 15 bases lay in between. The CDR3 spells CASSFSSSSGYGYTF. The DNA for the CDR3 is TGTGCCAGCAGCTTCTCCAGTTCCTCGGGCTATGGCTACACCTTC.

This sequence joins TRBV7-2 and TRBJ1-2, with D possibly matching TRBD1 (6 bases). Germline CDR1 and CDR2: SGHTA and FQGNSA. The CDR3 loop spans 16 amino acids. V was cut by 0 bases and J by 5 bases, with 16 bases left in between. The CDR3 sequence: CASSLAVTGKLYGYTF. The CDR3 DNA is TGTGCCAGCAGCTTAGCGGTCACAGGGAAATTGTATGGCTACACCTTC.

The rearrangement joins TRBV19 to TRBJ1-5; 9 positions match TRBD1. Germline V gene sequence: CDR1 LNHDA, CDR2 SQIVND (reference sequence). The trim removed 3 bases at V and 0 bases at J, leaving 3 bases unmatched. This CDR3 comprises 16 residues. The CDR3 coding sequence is TGTGCCAGTAGTATTGGGACAGGGCTTAGCAATCAGCCCCAGCATTTT. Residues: CASSIGTGLSNQPQHF.

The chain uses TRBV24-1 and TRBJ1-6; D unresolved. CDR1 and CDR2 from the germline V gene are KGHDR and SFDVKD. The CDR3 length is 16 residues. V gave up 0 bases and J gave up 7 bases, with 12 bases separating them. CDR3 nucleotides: TGTGCCACCAGTGATTTGGGACGGGAGATCAATTCACCCCTCCACTTT. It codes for CATSDLGREINSPLHF.

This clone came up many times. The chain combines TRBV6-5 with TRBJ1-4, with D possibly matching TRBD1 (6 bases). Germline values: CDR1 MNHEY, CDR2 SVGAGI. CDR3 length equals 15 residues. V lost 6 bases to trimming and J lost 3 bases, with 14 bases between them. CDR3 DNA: TGTGCCAGCAGGGCAACACAGGGTTCTAATGAAAAACTGTTTTTT. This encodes CASRATQGSNEKLFF.

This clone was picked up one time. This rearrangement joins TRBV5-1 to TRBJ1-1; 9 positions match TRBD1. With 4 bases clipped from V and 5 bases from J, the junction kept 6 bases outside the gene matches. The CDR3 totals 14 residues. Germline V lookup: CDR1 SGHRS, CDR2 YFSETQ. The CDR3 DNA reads TGCGCCAGCAGCACGGGACAGGGAAGGACTGAAGCTTTCTTT. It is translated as CASSTGQGRTEAFF.

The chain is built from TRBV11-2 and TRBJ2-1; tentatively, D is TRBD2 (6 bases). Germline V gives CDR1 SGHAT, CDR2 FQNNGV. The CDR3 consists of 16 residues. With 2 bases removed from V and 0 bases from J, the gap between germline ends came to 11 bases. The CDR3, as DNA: TGTGCCAGCAGCTTATTGGGGGGAAGCTCCTACAATGAGCAGTTCTTC. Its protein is CASSLLGGSSYNEQFF.